These 3 T cell receptor beta chains were all obtained from the same sample, sequenced in a study of beta chain features in type 1 diabetes. Expressed TCRB transcripts were sequenced because the isolated RNA had all been reverse transcribed beforehand. Sequenced by immunoSEQ multiplex PCR; TCRdb stores in-frame clones only, minus some. The sample has fewer than 400,000 clones, 6.5% to 10% seen once. Sequenced sample: central memory CD4+ T cells from blood. All receptors derive from a woman aged 18-29 years in good health.

This clone turned up a few times. The chain carries TRBV28 and TRBJ2-7, with 11 bases lining up with TRBD2. This CDR3 is 17 amino acids long. Germline loops: CDR1 MDHEN, CDR2 SYDVKM. The junction had 16 bases not matched to a gene; V was cut back by 7 bases and J by 5 bases. This chain's CDR3 is CASTLAGGSLLGHEQYF. The DNA of the CDR3 is TGTGCCAGCACCCTAGCGGGAGGTTCTCTTTTGGGTCACGAGCAGTACTTC.

This clone occurred a few times. One junction end disagrees with the germline gene, perhaps due to a read error. The J gene is TRBJ2-1, the V gene TRBV7-7; TRBD1 might be the D (6 bases). Germline V gene data show CDR1 as SSHAT and CDR2 as FNYEAQ (reference sequence). This CDR3 contains 15 residues. This CDR3 is CASSLAGGNYNEQFF. CDR3 sequence (DNA): TGTGCTAGCAGCTTAGCTGGGGGCAACTACAATGAGCAGTTCTTC.

This clone was detected ten times or more. The chain couples TRBV5-4 to TRBJ2-1; 9 nucleotides agree with TRBD2. The ends lost 3 bases at V and 6 bases at J; junction bases unmatched: 7. The CDR3 spans 15 residues. In germline, CDR1 is SGHNT, CDR2 YYREEE (reference sequence). The CDR3 here is CASSSTGTSPNEQFF. The CDR3 DNA reads as TGTGCCAGCAGCTCAACCGGGACTAGCCCCAATGAGCAGTTCTTC.